This T cell receptor beta chain originates from a study of cytomegalovirus exposure and HLA in healthy donors. This clone was detected once. Using immunoSEQ multiplex PCR, the repertoire was profiled, and TCRdb retains in-frame clones only, with some absent. The repertoire holds 140,000 to 150,000 clones, with 94% as singletons. Trimming at V came to 4 bases and at J to 2 bases, leaving 2 bases not matched to a gene. CDR3 length: 14 amino acids. The germline CDR1 and CDR2 sequences are SGHDT and YYEEEE. The receptor was isolated from a man younger than 35 in good health and CMV-seropositive. The sequenced sample was PBMCs. The V gene is TRBV5-6, the J gene TRBJ1-4, with 7 positions matching TRBD1. The CDR3 protein is CASSPGGTNEKLFF. The CDR3 bases are TGTGCCAGCAGCCCAGGGGGGACTAATGAAAAACTGTTTTTT.